Below are 14 T cell receptor beta chains sequenced from a single sample in a study of control samples from healthy donors and cancer patients. Here immunoSEQ multiplex PCR was the method, and the copy in TCRdb shows in-frame clones only, minus some. The table shows some 150,000 clones, with about 90% occurring only once. The sample taken for sequencing was blood. These receptors came from a man aged 18 to 35 in good health.

V and J are TRBV6-6 and TRBJ2-3, with D possibly being TRBD2 (5 bases). Germline CDR1 and CDR2: MNHNY and SVGAGI (reference sequence). Trimming removed 0 bases from V and 5 bases from J, with 9 bases in between. The length of the CDR3 is 14 residues. In DNA, the CDR3 is TGTGCCAGCAGTTACTCGACCCGGGGAGATACGCAGTATTTT. Translation gives CASSYSTRGDTQYF.

This chain connects TRBV3-1 (or the pseudogene TRBV3-2) to TRBJ1-1; no clear D gene. Germline CDR1 reads LGHDT; CDR2 reads YNNKEL (reference sequence). V dropped 2 bases and J dropped 3 bases, with 10 bases sitting between them. CDR3 length equals 14 residues. The CDR3 is CASSQLGGDTEAFF. The CDR3 region has the DNA TGTGCCAGCAGCCAACTAGGTGGGGACACTGAAGCTTTCTTT.

The rearrangement uses TRBV3-1 (or the pseudogene TRBV3-2) and TRBJ2-7; D unclear. CDR1 and CDR2 (germline): LGHDT, YNNKEL (reference sequence). V lost 1 base to trimming and J lost 1 base, with 5 bases between them. CDR3 length equals 13 residues. Here the CDR3 reads CASSQGDSYEQYF. The CDR3 DNA is TGTGCCAGCAGCCAAGGTGATTCCTACGAGCAGTACTTC.

The chain uses TRBV5-1 and TRBJ2-1, with D uncertain. From germline, CDR1 is SGHRS and CDR2 YFSETQ. The germline V and J ends were trimmed by 7 bases and 5 bases, with 16 bases remaining between them. The CDR3 extends over 14 amino acids. The CDR3 DNA reads TGCGCCAGCGGAAGGGATATTCGGGACAATGAGCAGTTCTTC. Translation gives CASGRDIRDNEQFF.

The chain joins TRBV6-1 to TRBJ2-7; 8 bases fit TRBD1. Germline values: CDR1 MNHNS, CDR2 SASEGT. The V and J ends lost 2 bases and 7 bases, in that order; junction bases with no gene match: 13. The CDR3 contains 16 residues. CDR3 loop: CASSELYQGASEEQYF. The CDR3 DNA reads as TGTGCCAGCAGTGAATTGTACCAGGGGGCGTCGGAGGAGCAGTACTTC.

The chain is built from TRBV6-4 and TRBJ2-1, with 12 bases fitting TRBD2. The germline gives CDR1 MRHNA, CDR2 SNTAGT. The V segment lost 6 bases and the J segment 7 bases; nucleotides outside the gene matches: 7. The CDR3 has 15 amino acids. The CDR3 DNA follows: TGTGCCAGCAGCCCTCTAGCGGGGGGGCCAAATGAGCAGTTCTTC. Amino acids: CASSPLAGGPNEQFF.

This chain joins TRBV6-1 and TRBJ2-5; perhaps TRBD1 as D (6 bases). The CDR3 has 16 amino acids. Looked up from germline, CDR1 is MNHNS and CDR2 is SASEGT. The V gene lost 0 bases and the J gene lost 5 bases, with 16 bases spanning the gap. CDR3 sequence (DNA): TGTGCCAGCAGTGAAGCACCGTTACAGGGCTGGGAGACCCAGTACTTC. Its translation: CASSEAPLQGWETQYF.

This chain links TRBV12-3 or TRBV12-4 with TRBJ2-1; D is undetermined. CDR3 size: 13 residues. Trimming stripped 5 bases from V and 7 bases from J, with 12 bases between. CDR3 DNA: TGTGCCAGCAGTCCCCCCAGTGTGAATGAGCAGTTCTTC. As protein: CASSPPSVNEQFF.

This chain uses TRBV11-2 with TRBJ1-2; no clear D gene. Trimming pared 5 bases from V and 1 base from J, leaving 11 bases between. Germline CDR1 SGHAT, CDR2 FQNNGV. The CDR3 consists of 14 residues. The CDR3: CASSPSWGNYGYTF. CDR3 DNA sequence: TGTGCCAGCAGCCCAAGCTGGGGTAACTATGGCTACACCTTC. Using reference TRBV11-2 and TRBJ1-2 for the parts outside the CDR3, the full variable domain is EAGVAQSPRYKIIEKRQSVAFWCNPISGHATLYWYQQILGQGPKLLIQFQNNGVVDDSQLPKDRFSAERLKGVDSTLKIQPAKLEDSAVYLCASSPSWGNYGYTFGSGTRLTVV.

This chain connects TRBV4-2 to TRBJ1-4; TRBD1 matches 7 bases. Germline CDR1 and CDR2: LGHNA and YNFKEQ. The CDR3 sequence is 16 residues long. The junction had 8 bases not matched to a gene; V was cut back by 4 bases and J by 3 bases. CDR3 bases: TGTGCCAGCAGCCGACTTCCCGGGACAGCTAATGAAAAACTGTTTTTT. Protein sequence: CASSRLPGTANEKLFF.

The J gene is TRBJ2-1, the V gene TRBV27; TRBD2 matches at 10 bases. This CDR3 contains 15 residues. Per the germline V gene, CDR1 is MNHEY and CDR2 is SMNVEV (reference sequence). V lost 5 bases, J lost 3 bases, and 4 bases stayed unmatched. The CDR3 DNA reads TGTGCCAGCAGTCTTAGCGGGGGGTACTACAATGAGCAGTTCTTC. It translates to CASSLSGGYYNEQFF.

The chain couples TRBV5-1 to TRBJ1-4; D gene unclear. This CDR3 comprises 14 residues. Germline V gene lookup returns CDR1 SGHRS and CDR2 YFSETQ. V lost 2 bases and J lost 4, with 9 bases in between. The CDR3 sequence: CASSFFPDNEKLFF. For the CDR3, the DNA is TGCGCCAGCAGCTTTTTCCCGGATAATGAAAAACTGTTTTTT. The full variable domain, with the rest looked up from reference TRBV5-1 and TRBJ1-4, is KAGVTQTPRYLIKTRGQQVTLSCSPISGHRSVSWYQQTPGQGLQFLFEYFSETQRNKGNFPGRFSGRQFSNSRSEMNVSTLELGDSALYLCASSFFPDNEKLFFGSGTQLSVL.

The chain couples TRBV20-1 to TRBJ1-1; the D is unclear. The V end was cut by 4 bases, the J end by 11 bases, with 8 bases between. Looked up from germline, CDR1 is DFQATT and CDR2 is SNEGSKA (reference sequence). This CDR3 spans 9 amino acids. CDR3 loop: CSATTGAFF. CDR3 nucleotide sequence: TGCAGTGCTACAACGGGGGCTTTCTTT.

The rearrangement uses TRBV10-1 and TRBJ1-4; D gene unclear. V shed 3 bases and J shed 11 bases, with 10 bases lying between them. The CDR3 is made up of 12 amino acids. The germline CDR1 and CDR2 sequences are WNHNN and SYGVQD (reference sequence). CDR3 sequence reads: CASSDGEKKLFF. Here the CDR3 DNA reads TGCGCCAGCAGTGATGGTGAGAAGAAACTGTTTTTT.